Included here is one TCR beta chain sequence, with context. Assay: immunoSEQ multiplex PCR; the TCRdb copy retains only in-frame clones and omits some. Altogether 150,000 to 170,000 clones are present, about nine tenths being singletons, with the ten largest covering about 20%. The data were taken from a study of T cell responses to AZD1222 COVID-19 vaccine. Germline values: CDR1 WNHNN, CDR2 SYGVQD (reference sequence). The CDR3 runs to 15 residues. V lost 2 bases to trimming and J lost 10 bases, with 18 bases between them. The material sequenced was peripheral blood, taken on day 0 of AZD1222 vaccination. The genes are TRBV10-1 and TRBJ1-5; D unresolved. The clonotype originates from an adult in good health. The CDR3 DNA sequence: TGCGCCAGCAGTGAGCGAAGAACGATAGTTAAACCCCAGCATTTT. Protein sequence: CASSERRTIVKPQHF.